This TCR beta chain was found in a study of blood T cell repertoires in COVID-19. V was pared by 4 bases and J by 3 bases, with 2 bases of the junction left unmatched. This CDR3 is 14 amino acids long. Germline CDR1 MNHEY, CDR2 SMNVEV (reference sequence). Measured with immunoSEQ multiplex PCR; TCRdb has only the in-frame clones, and not every one. The sample has about 160,000 clones, roughly 90% seen once. The sequencing sample was made of PBMCs or T cells enriched from blood (not recorded which). The receptor comes from a woman aged 45-59 years who had recovered from COVID-19. V is TRBV27 and J is TRBJ2-2, with 7 bases that match TRBD2. In DNA, the CDR3 is TGTGCCAGCAGTTCCCTAGCGGACACCGGGGAGCTGTTTTTT. Translating gives CASSSLADTGELFF.